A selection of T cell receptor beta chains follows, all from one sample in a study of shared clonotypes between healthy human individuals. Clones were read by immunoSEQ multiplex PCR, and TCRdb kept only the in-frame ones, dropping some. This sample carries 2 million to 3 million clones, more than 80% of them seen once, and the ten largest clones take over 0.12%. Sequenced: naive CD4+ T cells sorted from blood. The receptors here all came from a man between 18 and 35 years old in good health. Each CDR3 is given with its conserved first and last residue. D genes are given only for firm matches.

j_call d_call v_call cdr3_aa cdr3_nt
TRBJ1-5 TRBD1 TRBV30 CAWSDDRGRQPQHF TGTGCCTGGAGTGACGACAGGGGGCGACAGCCCCAGCATTTT
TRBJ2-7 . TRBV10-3 CAISGAPAGDGPYEQYF TGTGCCATCAGTGGGGCCCCTGCAGGGGATGGCCCCTACGAGCAGTACTTC
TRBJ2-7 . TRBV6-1 CASRAPTAGSYEQYF TGTGCCAGCAGAGCCCCAACGGCGGGGAGCTACGAGCAGTACTTC
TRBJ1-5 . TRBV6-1 CASSEGGPTGNQPQHF TGTGCCAGCAGTGAGGGGGGTCCCACTGGCAATCAGCCCCAGCATTTT
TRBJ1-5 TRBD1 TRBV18 CASSPGQGQPQHF TGTGCCAGCTCCCCGGGACAGGGACAGCCCCAGCATTTT
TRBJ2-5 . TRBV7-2 CASSFAGETQYF TGTGCCAGCAGCTTTGCCGGGGAGACCCAGTACTTC
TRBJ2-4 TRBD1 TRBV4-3 CASSQDTGQDPHF TGCGCCAGCAGCCAAGATACCGGACAGGATCCCCACTTC
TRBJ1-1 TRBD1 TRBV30 CAWSVNRGTEAFF TGTGCCTGGAGTGTAAACAGGGGGACGGAAGCTTTCTTT
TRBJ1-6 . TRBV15 CATSRALGVGSPLHF TGTGCCACCAGCAGAGCCCTGGGTGTCGGTTCACCCCTCCACTTT
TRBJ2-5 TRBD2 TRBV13 CASSFARGGRETQYF TGTGCCAGCAGCTTCGCCCGGGGGGGGCGAGAGACCCAGTACTTC
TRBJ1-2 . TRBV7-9 CASRPLEGSGYTF TGTGCCAGCAGGCCCCTTGAGGGTAGTGGCTACACCTTC
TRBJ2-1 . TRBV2 CASGHNEQFF TGTGCCAGCGGGCACAATGAGCAGTTCTTC